The subject of this entry is one T cell receptor beta chain. Germline assignment: CDR1 SGHNT and CDR2 YENEEA. The length of the CDR3 is 14 residues. The V end was cut by 3 bases, the J end by 6 bases, with 11 bases between. This entry comes from a study of blood T cell repertoires in COVID-19. Measured with immunoSEQ multiplex PCR; TCRdb has only the in-frame clones, and not every one. The profile shows 380,000 or so clones, 80% to 90% of them singletons. V gene TRBV11-3 combines with J gene TRBJ2-2; D might be TRBD2 (5 bases). Sample: peripheral blood. This TCR came from a woman aged 55-75 years with COVID-19, enrolled during active disease. The CDR3 bases are TGTGCCAGCAGCTTCGGCGGAGGTTCCGGGGAGCTGTTTTTT. Encoded protein: CASSFGGGSGELFF.